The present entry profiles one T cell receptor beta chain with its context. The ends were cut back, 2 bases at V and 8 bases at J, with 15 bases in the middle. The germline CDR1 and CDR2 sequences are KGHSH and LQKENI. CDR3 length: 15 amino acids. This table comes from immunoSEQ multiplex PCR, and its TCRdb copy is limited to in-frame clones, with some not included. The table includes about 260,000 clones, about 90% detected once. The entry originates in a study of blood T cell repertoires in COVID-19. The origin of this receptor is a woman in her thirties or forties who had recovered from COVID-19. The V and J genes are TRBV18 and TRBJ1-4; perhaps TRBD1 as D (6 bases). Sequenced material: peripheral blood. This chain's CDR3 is CASSPNSWGGEKLFF. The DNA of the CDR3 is TGTGCCAGCTCACCAAACTCCTGGGGGGGCGAAAAACTGTTTTTT. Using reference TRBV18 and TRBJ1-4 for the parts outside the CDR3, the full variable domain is NAGVMQNPRHLVRRRGQEARLRCSPMKGHSHVYWYRQLPEEGLKFMVYLQKENIIDESGMPKERFSAEFPKEGPSILRIQQVVRGDSAAYFCASSPNSWGGEKLFFGSGTQLSVL.